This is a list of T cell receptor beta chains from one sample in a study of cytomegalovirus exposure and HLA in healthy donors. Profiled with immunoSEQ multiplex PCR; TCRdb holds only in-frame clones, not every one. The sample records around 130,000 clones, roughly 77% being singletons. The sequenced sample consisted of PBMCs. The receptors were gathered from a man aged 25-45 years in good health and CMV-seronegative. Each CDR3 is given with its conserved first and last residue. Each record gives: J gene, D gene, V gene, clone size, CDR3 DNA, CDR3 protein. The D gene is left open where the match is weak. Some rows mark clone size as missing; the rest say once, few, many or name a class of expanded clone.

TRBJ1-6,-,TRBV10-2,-,TGCGCCAGCAGTGAGGGGACACTCGCCTCACCCCTCCACTTT,CASSEGTLASPLHF
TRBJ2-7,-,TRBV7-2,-,TGTGCCAGCAGCTTACATAGACAGAATTACGAGCAGTACTTC,CASSLHRQNYEQYF
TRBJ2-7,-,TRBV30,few,TGTGCCTGGAGCACAGGGACCCACGAGCAGTACTTC,CAWSTGTHEQYF
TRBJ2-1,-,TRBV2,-,TGTGCCAGCAGTGAATGGGCAGGGGAAATAAATGAGCAGTTCTTC,CASSEWAGEINEQFF
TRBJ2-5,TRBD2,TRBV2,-,TGTGCCAGTGGCGGACTAGCTGGGGAGACCCAGTACTTC,CASGGLAGETQYF
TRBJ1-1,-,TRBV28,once,TGTGCCAGCAGCAAACCTCAGCGGAACACTGAAGCTTTCTTT,CASSKPQRNTEAFF
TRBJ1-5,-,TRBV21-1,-,TGTGCCACCCCGTTGAAGATAAAAACAGGGGATAGCAATCAGCCCCAGCATTTT,CATPLKIKTGDSNQPQHF
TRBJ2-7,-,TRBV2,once,TGTGCCAGCAGTGAATCCCTATACGAGCAGTACTTC,CASSESLYEQYF
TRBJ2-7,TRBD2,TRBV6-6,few,TGTGCCAGCACCCTAGCGGGAGCCACCTACGAGCAGTACTTC,CASTLAGATYEQYF
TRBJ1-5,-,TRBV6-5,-,TGTGCCAGCTCTCCGTTGGGGGGGAATCAGCCCCAGCATTTT,CASSPLGGNQPQHF
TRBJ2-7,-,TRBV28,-,TGTGCCAGCAGTTTTTTCGGGAAATACGAGCAGTACTTC,CASSFFGKYEQYF
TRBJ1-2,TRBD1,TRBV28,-,TGTGCCAGCAGCCCTACAGGGGGCTATGGCTACACCTTC,CASSPTGGYGYTF
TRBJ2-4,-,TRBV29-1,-,TGCAGCGTTGCCCGCGGGGAAAACATTCAGTACTTC,CSVARGENIQYF
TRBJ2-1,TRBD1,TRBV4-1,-,TGCGCCAGCAGTCGGACAGGGGATGAGCAGTTCTTC,CASSRTGDEQFF
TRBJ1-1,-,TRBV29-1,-,TGCAGCACCGGACACGAGAACACTGAAGCTTTCTTT,CSTGHENTEAFF
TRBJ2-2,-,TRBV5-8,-,TGTGCCAGCAGCTTGGGCGTTTATCCAACCGGGGAGCTGTTTTTT,CASSLGVYPTGELFF
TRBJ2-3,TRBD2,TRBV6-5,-,TGTGCCAGCAGTTCCCGAGCGGGGGGCACAGATACGCAGTATTTT,CASSSRAGGTDTQYF
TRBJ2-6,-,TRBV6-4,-,TGTGCCAGCAGTGCAGGGTATGGGGCCAACGTCCTGACTTTC,CASSAGYGANVLTF
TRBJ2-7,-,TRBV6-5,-,TGTGCCAGCAGTCTAGCGACGGCTACCTACGAGCAGTACTTC,CASSLATATYEQYF
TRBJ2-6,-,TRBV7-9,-,TGTGCCAGCAGTCGACAGGTTTCTGGGGCCAACGTCCTGACTTTC,CASSRQVSGANVLTF
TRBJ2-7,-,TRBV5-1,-,TGCGCCAGCAGCTTGGAAGCACAGCTAAACGAGCAGTACTTC,CASSLEAQLNEQYF
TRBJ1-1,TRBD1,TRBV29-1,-,TGCAGCGTTACACAGGGGATCGGGACTGAAGCTTTCTTT,CSVTQGIGTEAFF
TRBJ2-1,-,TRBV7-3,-,TGTGCCAGCAGCGCCGGGGGTCACTACAATGAGCAGTTCTTC,CASSAGGHYNEQFF
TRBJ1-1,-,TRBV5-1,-,TGCGCCAGCAGCCCGCAGGGGAACACTGAAGCTTTCTTT,CASSPQGNTEAFF
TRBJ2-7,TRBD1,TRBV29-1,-,TGCAGCGTTTTGACAGGGCTCTACGAGCAGTACTTC,CSVLTGLYEQYF
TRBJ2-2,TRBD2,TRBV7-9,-,TGTGCCAGCAGCTCAGCGGGAGTAATTACCGGGGAGCTGTTTTTT,CASSSAGVITGELFF
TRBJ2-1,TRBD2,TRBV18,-,TGTGCCAGCTCTTTTGGACTAGCGGGAGACAATGAGCAGTTCTTC,CASSFGLAGDNEQFF
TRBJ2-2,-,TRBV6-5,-,TGTGCCAGCAGAATACAGGGCGGGACCGGGGAGCTGTTTTTT,CASRIQGGTGELFF
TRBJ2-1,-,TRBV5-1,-,TGCGCCAGCAGCTTGGCCGATAGTTCGGGAGAGCAGTTCTTC,CASSLADSSGEQFF
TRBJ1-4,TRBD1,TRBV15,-,TGTGCCACCAGCAAGGACAGGGTTAATGAAAAACTGTTTTTT,CATSKDRVNEKLFF
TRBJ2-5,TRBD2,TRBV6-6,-,TGTGCCAGCAGGTCTAGCGGACAAGAGACCCAGTACTTC,CASRSSGQETQYF
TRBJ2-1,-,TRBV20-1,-,TGCAGTGCTAGAGCTAATCCGCTGCAGTTCTTC,CSARANPLQFF
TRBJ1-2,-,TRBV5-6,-,TGTGCCAGCAGCTTGTCGGGACATGCATATGGCTACACCTTC,CASSLSGHAYGYTF
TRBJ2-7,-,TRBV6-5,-,TGTGCCAGCAGTTATGGCGGGTCCTACGAGCAGTACTTC,CASSYGGSYEQYF
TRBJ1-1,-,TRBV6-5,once,TGTGCCAGCAGGACCACAAAGCGGACTGAAGCTTTCTTT,CASRTTKRTEAFF
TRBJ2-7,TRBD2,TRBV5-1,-,TGCGCCAGCACCCCGACTAGCGGGAAAACCTTCGGTTACGAGCAGTACTTC,CASTPTSGKTFGYEQYF
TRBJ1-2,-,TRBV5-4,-,TGTGCCAGCAGCCGTTCGGGACAAGAGGCTAACTATGGCTACACCTTC,CASSRSGQEANYGYTF
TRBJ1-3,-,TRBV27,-,TGTGCCAGCAGTTTATCCGGGGGGCCTCTTGGAAACACCATATATTTT,CASSLSGGPLGNTIYF
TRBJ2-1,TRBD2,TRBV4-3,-,TGCGCCAGCAGCCTTAGTAGCGGGGGGGCTTCGCGGTTCTTC,CASSLSSGGASRFF
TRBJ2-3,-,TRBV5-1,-,TGCGCCAGCAGCTCTCTTGTGGGGGGTGTCGATACGCAGTATTTT,CASSSLVGGVDTQYF
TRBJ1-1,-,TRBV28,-,TGTGCCAGCAGTCCCCGCAGTTGGAACACTGAAGCTTTCTTT,CASSPRSWNTEAFF
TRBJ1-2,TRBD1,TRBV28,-,TGTGCCAGCAAATTAACCGGGACAGGGAGAATTGGCTACACCTTC,CASKLTGTGRIGYTF
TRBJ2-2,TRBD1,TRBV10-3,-,TGTGCCATCGCCGGGACAGCACCCACCGGGGAGCTGTTTTTT,CAIAGTAPTGELFF
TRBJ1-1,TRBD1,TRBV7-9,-,TGTGCCAGCAGCCCAACCCCCGGGACAGGGTACACTGAAGCTTTCTTT,CASSPTPGTGYTEAFF